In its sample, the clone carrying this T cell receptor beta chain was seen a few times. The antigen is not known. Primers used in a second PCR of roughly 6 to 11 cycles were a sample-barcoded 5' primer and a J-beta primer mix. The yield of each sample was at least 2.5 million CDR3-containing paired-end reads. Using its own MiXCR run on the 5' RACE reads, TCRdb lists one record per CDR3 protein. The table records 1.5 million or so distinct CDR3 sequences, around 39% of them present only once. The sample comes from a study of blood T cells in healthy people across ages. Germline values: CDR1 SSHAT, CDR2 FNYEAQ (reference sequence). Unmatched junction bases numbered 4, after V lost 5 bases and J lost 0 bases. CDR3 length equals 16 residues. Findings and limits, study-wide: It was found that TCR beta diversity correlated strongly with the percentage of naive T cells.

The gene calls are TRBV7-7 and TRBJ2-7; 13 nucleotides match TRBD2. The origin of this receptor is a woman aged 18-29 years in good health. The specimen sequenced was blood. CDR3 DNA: TGTGCCAGCAGCCCACTAGCGGGAGGGAGCTCCTACGAGCAGTACTTC. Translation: CASSPLAGGSSYEQYF.